The 16 T cell receptor beta chains below come from one sample, sequenced in a study of T cell responses to AZD1222 COVID-19 vaccine. The data were produced by immunoSEQ multiplex PCR, yet TCRdb's version contains in-frame clones alone and is incomplete. The sample lists around 260,000 clones, just over 90% occurring once. The starting material was peripheral blood, obtained on day 0 of AZD1222 vaccination. All receptors derive from an adult in good health.

The V and J genes are TRBV7-3 and TRBJ1-1; no clear D gene. Trimming took 0 bases from V and 1 from J, leaving 6 bases between them. CDR3 length: 14 residues. The germline V gene has CDR1 SGHTA and CDR2 FQGTGA. Here the CDR3 reads CASSLTGPNTEAFF. CDR3 coding DNA: TGTGCCAGCAGCTTAACGGGCCCGAACACTGAAGCTTTCTTT.

V is TRBV23-1 and J is TRBJ1-5; D is possibly TRBD1 (5 bases). TRBV23-1 is marked as an open reading frame, function uncertain. This CDR3 has 13 residues. Trimming removed 3 bases from V and 4 bases from J, with 7 bases in between. The CDR3 loop is CASSHEGNQPQHF. The DNA of the CDR3 is TGCGCCAGCAGTCATGAGGGGAATCAGCCCCAGCATTTT.

On this clone itself: Other DNA sequences from this sample encode an identical CDR3 as well. The V gene is TRBV5-1, the J gene TRBJ1-4, with unresolved D. The V end lost 0 bases, the J end lost 1 base, and 7 bases lay between the germline ends. Germline V gene sequence: CDR1 SGHRS, CDR2 YFSETQ. CDR3 length: 15 amino acids. CDR3 bases: TGCGCCAGCAGCTTGGCCCCGGGAACTAATGAAAAACTGTTTTTT. Translation gives CASSLAPGTNEKLFF.

The gene calls are TRBV2 and TRBJ1-4; perhaps TRBD1 as D (5 bases). The V end lost 8 bases, the J end lost 5 bases, and 18 bases lay between the germline ends. There are 15 residues in the CDR3. Germline V gene sequence: CDR1 SNHLY, CDR2 FYNNEI. The CDR3 region is CASRVGAKLNEKLFF. The CDR3 bases are TGTGCCAGCCGAGTCGGGGCCAAACTAAATGAAAAACTGTTTTTT.

V usage is TRBV28 and J usage is TRBJ1-2, with D tentatively TRBD1 (6 bases). CDR1 MDHEN and CDR2 SYDVKM come from the germline V gene. V was clipped by 3 bases and J by 8 bases, with 10 bases between them. The CDR3 loop spans 12 amino acids. The CDR3 DNA sequence: TGTGCCAGCAGTTTGAGAACAGGGGGCTACACCTTC. Its translation: CASSLRTGGYTF.

The CDR3 nucleotides are TGTGCCAGCAGCTTAGATGGGGTCGGGGAGCAGTACTTC. Encoded protein: CASSLDGVGEQYF. The chain recombines TRBV7-9 with TRBJ2-7; D is undetermined. The germline CDR1 and CDR2 sequences are SEHNR and FQNEAQ (reference sequence). This CDR3 contains 13 residues. Trimming left V 1 base short and J 7 bases short, with 11 bases between.

The chain recombines TRBV5-5 with TRBJ2-7; possibly TRBD2 for D (5 bases). Germline CDR1 is SGHKS and CDR2 is YYEKEE (reference sequence). The CDR3 sequence is 16 residues long. V shed 4 bases and J shed 0 bases, with 17 bases lying between them. CDR3 bases: TGTGCCAGCAGCCCTGGGCGAGGACTGAACTCCTACGAGCAGTACTTC. Translated, it gives CASSPGRGLNSYEQYF. The full variable domain, completed using reference TRBV5-5 and TRBJ2-7, is DAGVTQSPTHLIKTRGQQVTLRCSPISGHKSVSWYQQVLGQGPQFIFQYYEKEERGRGNFPDRFSARQFPNYSSELNVNALLLGDSALYLCASSPGRGLNSYEQYFGPGTRLTVT.

The rearrangement uses TRBV2 and TRBJ1-1; D remains unclear. Trimming left V 7 bases short and J 6 bases short, with 21 bases between. Germline values: CDR1 SNHLY, CDR2 FYNNEI. This CDR3 is built from 15 residues. CDR3 sequence: CASTEPGPRLSEAFF. The CDR3, as DNA: TGTGCCAGCACCGAGCCGGGTCCACGATTGTCTGAAGCTTTCTTT. The full variable domain, with the rest looked up from reference TRBV2 and TRBJ1-1, is EPEVTQTPSHQVTQMGQEVILRCVPISNHLYFYWYRQILGQKVEFLVSFYNNEISEKSEIFDDQFSVERPDGSNFTLKIRSTKLEDSAMYFCASTEPGPRLSEAFFGQGTRLTVV.

The genes are TRBV19 and TRBJ1-1; D is uncertain. Germline V gene data show CDR1 as LNHDA and CDR2 as SQIVND (reference sequence). V lost 9 bases, J lost 1 base, and 12 bases lay in between. The CDR3 spans 13 residues. The DNA for the CDR3 is TGTGCCAGCCGACTTAAGGGGAACACTGAAGCTTTCTTT. Translated: CASRLKGNTEAFF.

The chain uses TRBV6-5 and TRBJ1-3; D is uncertain. Per the germline V gene, CDR1 is MNHEY and CDR2 is SVGAGI. V lost 8 bases, J lost 0 bases, and 8 bases lay in between. This CDR3 is built from 13 residues. The CDR3 coding sequence is TGTGCCAGCCGATCTTTCTCTGGAAACACCATATATTTT. It codes for CASRSFSGNTIYF.

This rearrangement joins TRBV20-1 to TRBJ2-7, with D perhaps assigned TRBD1 or TRBD2 (5 bases each). The length of the CDR3 is 13 residues. V lost 3 bases, J lost 0 bases, and 9 bases lay in between. Germline CDR1 is DFQATT and CDR2 is SNEGSKA (reference sequence). The CDR3: CSASEGSSYEQYF. The CDR3 DNA sequence: TGCAGTGCTAGTGAGGGGAGCTCCTACGAGCAGTACTTC.

The rearrangement joins TRBV20-1 to TRBJ2-1, with 8 bases that match TRBD2. CDR1 and CDR2 (germline): DFQATT, SNEGSKA (reference sequence). This CDR3 is 17 amino acids long. Trimming cost V 3 bases and J 7 bases; bases outside gene matches: 17. Here the CDR3 reads CSASPAGGLGPLNEQFF. CDR3 sequence (DNA): TGCAGTGCTAGTCCCGCGGGGGGACTAGGGCCTTTAAATGAGCAGTTCTTC.

V is TRBV18 and J is TRBJ1-1; 9 nucleotides align to TRBD1. CDR3 length: 17 amino acids. Per the germline V gene, CDR1 is KGHSH and CDR2 is LQKENI. The V and J ends lost 0 bases and 1 base, in that order; junction bases with no gene match: 6. As DNA, the CDR3 is TGTGCCAGCTCACCACCGCGGACAGGGGCTGGGAACACTGAAGCTTTCTTT. As protein: CASSPPRTGAGNTEAFF.

The chain recombines TRBV21-1 with TRBJ2-7; the table assigns TRBD2, which was not confirmed against the DNA. TRBV21-1 is designated a pseudogene. This CDR3 contains 18 residues. DNA of the CDR3: TGTGCCAGCAGCAAAGACCCCCGACTAGCGGGACCTCCCTACGAGCAGTACTTC. Its protein product is CASSKDPRLAGPPYEQYF.

This chain joins TRBV19 and TRBJ1-4; D remains ambiguous. The germline V and J ends were trimmed by 6 bases and 12 bases, with 11 bases remaining between them. Germline CDR1 is LNHDA and CDR2 is SQIVND (reference sequence). The CDR3 is 11 amino acids. In nucleotides, the CDR3 is TGTGCCAGTAGCCTCGTTGGGGAACTGTTTTTT. The encoded protein is CASSLVGELFF.

The chain carries TRBV5-1 and TRBJ1-3; unclear D gene. V lost 0 bases to trimming and J lost 0 bases, with 10 bases between them. Germline CDR1 SGHRS, CDR2 YFSETQ. The CDR3 runs to 16 residues. CDR3 in DNA: TGCGCCAGCAGCTTGGACGGAAGAAGCTCTGGAAACACCATATATTTT. It translates to CASSLDGRSSGNTIYF. Drawing the rest from reference TRBV5-1 and TRBJ1-3, the complete variable domain is KAGVTQTPRYLIKTRGQQVTLSCSPISGHRSVSWYQQTPGQGLQFLFEYFSETQRNKGNFPGRFSGRQFSNSRSEMNVSTLELGDSALYLCASSLDGRSSGNTIYFGEGSWLTVV.